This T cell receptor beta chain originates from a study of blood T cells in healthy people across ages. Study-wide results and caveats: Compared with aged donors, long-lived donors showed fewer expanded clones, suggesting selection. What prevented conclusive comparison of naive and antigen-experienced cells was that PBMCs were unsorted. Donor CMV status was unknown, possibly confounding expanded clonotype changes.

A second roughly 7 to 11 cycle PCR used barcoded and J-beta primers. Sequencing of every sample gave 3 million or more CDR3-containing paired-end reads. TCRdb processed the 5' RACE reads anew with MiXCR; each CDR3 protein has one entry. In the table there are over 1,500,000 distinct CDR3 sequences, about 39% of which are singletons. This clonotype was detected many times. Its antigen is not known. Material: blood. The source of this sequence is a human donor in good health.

The CDR3 region has the DNA TGTGCCAGCAGCTTAGTGGGGGACAGCTCCTACGAGCAGTACTTC. This sequence encodes CASSLVGDSSYEQYF. The rearrangement joins TRBV7-2 to TRBJ2-7, with 7 nucleotides matching TRBD1. The CDR3 is 15 residues long. V was clipped by 1 base and J by 0 bases; unmatched bases: 3. The V gene's germline CDR1 is SGHTA and CDR2 FQGNSA.